This TCR beta chain was sequenced for a study of high-grade serous ovarian cancer treatment subgroups. Study-level results: TCR clonal relatedness correlated positively with neoantigen level.

Tumor samples were obtained before definitive surgery or chemotherapy. Worth noting for this clone: Its antigen is unidentified.

Clones were read by immunoSEQ multiplex PCR, and TCRdb kept only the in-frame ones, dropping some. The repertoire includes roughly 3,600 clones, over 60% of them detected once, and around 8.3% sits in the top ten. This clonotype originated in a human donor with high-grade serous ovarian cancer. The material sequenced was tumor tissue.

The CDR3 DNA is TGTGCCAGCAGCCAATCTACAGGGGGTAGGTACAATGAGCAGTTCTTC. It is translated as CASSQSTGGRYNEQFF. The rearrangement links TRBV16 to TRBJ2-1, with TRBD1 identical over 8 bases. Germline values: CDR1 KGHSY, CDR2 FQNENV. The CDR3 totals 16 residues. J gave up 4 bases and V 0 bases, and 5 bases lay outside the gene matches.